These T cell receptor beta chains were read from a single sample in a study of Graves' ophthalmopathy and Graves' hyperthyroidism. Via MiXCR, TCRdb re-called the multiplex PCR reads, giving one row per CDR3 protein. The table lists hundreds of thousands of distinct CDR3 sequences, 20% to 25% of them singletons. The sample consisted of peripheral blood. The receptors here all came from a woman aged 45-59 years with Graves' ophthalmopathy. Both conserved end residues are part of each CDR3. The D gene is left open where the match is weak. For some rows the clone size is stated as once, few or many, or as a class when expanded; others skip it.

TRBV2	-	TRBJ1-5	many	CASSEQIRLSQPQHF	TGTGCCAGCAGTGAGCAAATTCGGCTGAGTCAGCCCCAGCATTTT
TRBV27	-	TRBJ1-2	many	CATISNYGYTF	TGTGCCACAATCAGTAACTATGGCTACACCTTC
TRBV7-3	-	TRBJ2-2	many	CASSTVGGPNTGELFF	TGTGCCAGCAGCACAGTGGGAGGACCGAACACCGGGGAGCTGTTTTTT
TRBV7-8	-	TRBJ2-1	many	CASSLDSSYNEQFF	TGTGCCAGCAGCTTAGACAGCTCCTACAATGAGCAGTTCTTC
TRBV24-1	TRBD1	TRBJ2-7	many	CATSDGQGLTYEQYF	TGTGCCACCAGCGACGGACAGGGGCTAACCTACGAGCAGTACTTC
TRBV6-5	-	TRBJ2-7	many	CASRSPTGGTSYEQYF	TGTGCCAGCAGGAGCCCAACGGGTGGGACTTCCTACGAGCAGTACTTC
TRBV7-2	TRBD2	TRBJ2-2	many	CASSLERDGGELFF	TGTGCCAGCAGCTTAGAGCGGGATGGCGGGGAGCTGTTTTTT
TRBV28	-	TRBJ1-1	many	CASRSGTATEAFF	TGTGCCAGCAGGTCCGGGACGGCCACTGAAGCTTTCTTT
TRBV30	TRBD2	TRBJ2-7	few	CAWSRRTSGSHEQYF	TGTGCCTGGAGTCGGAGGACTAGCGGGAGCCACGAGCAGTACTTC
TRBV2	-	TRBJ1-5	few	CASSGSRTVGQPQHF	TGTGCCAGCAGCGGGTCACGAACTGTTGGTCAGCCCCAGCATTTT
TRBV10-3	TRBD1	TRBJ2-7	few	CAISAQGTASSYEQYF	TGTGCCATCAGTGCCCAAGGGACAGCGAGCTCCTACGAGCAGTACTTC
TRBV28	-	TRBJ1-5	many	CASSDALGAGRSNQPQHF	TGTGCCAGCAGTGACGCTCTAGGGGCGGGGAGGAGCAATCAGCCCCAGCATTTT
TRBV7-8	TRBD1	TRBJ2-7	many	CASSWTGEGYEQYF	TGTGCCAGCAGCTGGACAGGGGAAGGCTACGAGCAGTACTTC
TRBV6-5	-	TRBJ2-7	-	CASMTRGLYEQYF	TGTGCCAGCATGACCCGAGGGCTCTACGAGCAGTACTTC
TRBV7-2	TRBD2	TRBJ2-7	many	CASGLGGLRGQYF	TGTGCCAGCGGTTTGGGAGGGCTGAGGGGGCAGTACTTC
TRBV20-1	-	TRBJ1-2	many	CSATAGNYGYTF	TGCAGTGCTACGGCAGGCAACTATGGCTACACCTTC
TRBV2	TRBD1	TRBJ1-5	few	CASSGQGGTQPQHF	TGTGCCAGCAGTGGACAGGGGGGGACTCAGCCCCAGCATTTT
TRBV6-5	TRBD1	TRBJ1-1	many	CASSTGAEAFF	TGTGCCAGCAGCACAGGGGCTGAAGCTTTCTTT
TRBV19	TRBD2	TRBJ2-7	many	CASSIMGSGSPYEQYF	TGTGCCAGTAGTATCATGGGCAGCGGGAGCCCCTACGAGCAGTACTTC
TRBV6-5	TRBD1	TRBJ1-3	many	CASSYSRTGGNTIYF	TGTGCCAGCAGTTACTCCCGGACAGGGGGAAACACCATATATTTT
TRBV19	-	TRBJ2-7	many	CASSPGHYLSYEQYF	TGTGCCAGTAGTCCCGGGCATTACCTCTCCTACGAGCAGTACTTC
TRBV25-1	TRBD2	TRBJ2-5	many	CASSEEVTSGRRWKTQYF	TGTGCCAGCAGTGAAGAGGTAACTAGCGGGAGGAGATGGAAGACCCAGTACTTC
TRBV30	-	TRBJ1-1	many	CAFALWGAEAFF	TGTGCCTTCGCCTTATGGGGCGCTGAAGCTTTCTTT
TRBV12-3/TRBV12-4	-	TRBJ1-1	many	CASSLAGGMATEAFF	TGTGCCAGCAGCCTCGCGGGGGGTATGGCCACTGAAGCTTTCTTT
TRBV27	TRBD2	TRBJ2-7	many	CASSIRPTGTSVYEQYF	TGTGCCAGCAGTATACGACCCACTGGGACTAGCGTTTACGAGCAGTACTTC
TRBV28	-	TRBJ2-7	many	CASSFGAGATYEQYF	TGTGCCAGCAGTTTTGGGGCAGGGGCAACCTACGAGCAGTACTTC
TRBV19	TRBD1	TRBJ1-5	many	CASRATGGLAGGNQPQHF	TGTGCCAGTAGGGCTACAGGGGGCCTCGCCGGAGGCAATCAGCCCCAGCATTTT
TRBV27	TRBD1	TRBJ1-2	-	CASSRTGGFGNYGYTF	TGTGCCAGCAGTCGGACAGGGGGGTTCGGAAACTATGGCTACACCTTC
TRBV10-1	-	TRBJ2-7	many	CASRDTRDGRLPYF	TGCGCCAGCAGGGACACTAGAGATGGAAGATTGCCGTACTTC
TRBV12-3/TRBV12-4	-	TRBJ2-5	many	CASSPVGNQETQYF	TGTGCCAGCAGTCCCGTAGGAAACCAAGAGACCCAGTACTTC
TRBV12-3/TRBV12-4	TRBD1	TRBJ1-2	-	CASSLDRGKNGYTF	TGTGCCAGCAGTTTAGACAGGGGGAAAAATGGCTACACCTTC
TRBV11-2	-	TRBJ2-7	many	CASSIQGRGDEQYF	TGTGCCAGCAGCATACAGGGAAGGGGGGACGAGCAGTACTTC
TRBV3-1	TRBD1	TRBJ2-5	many	CASSQVATGGLETQYF	TGTGCCAGCAGCCAAGTAGCGACAGGGGGGTTAGAGACCCAGTACTTC
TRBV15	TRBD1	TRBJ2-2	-	CATSRDYRQGTGELFF	TGTGCCACCAGCAGAGATTATCGACAGGGGACCGGGGAGCTGTTTTTT
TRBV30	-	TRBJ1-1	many	CAWSVGWDTEAFF	TGTGCCTGGAGTGTCGGATGGGACACTGAAGCTTTCTTT
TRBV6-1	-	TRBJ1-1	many	CASMSRALLEAFF	TGTGCCAGCATGTCGCGAGCCTTACTTGAAGCTTTCTTT
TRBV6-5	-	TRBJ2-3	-	CASSYGTGERYF	TGTGCCAGCAGTTACGGGACGGGAGAACGGTATTTT
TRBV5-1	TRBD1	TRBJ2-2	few	CASSLTGWYTGELFF	TGCGCCAGCAGCCTGACAGGGTGGTACACCGGGGAGCTGTTTTTT
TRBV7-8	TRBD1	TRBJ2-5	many	CASSSPGYRGLLKTQYF	TGTGCCAGCAGCTCACCGGGGTACAGGGGCCTCCTTAAGACCCAGTACTTC
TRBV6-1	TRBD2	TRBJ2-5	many	CASSERGGETQYF	TGTGCCAGCAGCGAGCGGGGTGGGGAGACCCAGTACTTC
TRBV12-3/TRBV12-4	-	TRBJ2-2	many	CASTLPGGGKNTGELFF	TGTGCCAGCACCTTACCAGGGGGGGGGAAGAACACCGGGGAGCTGTTTTTT
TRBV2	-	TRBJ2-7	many	CASRWQMSSYEQYF	TGTGCCAGCAGGTGGCAAATGAGCTCCTACGAGCAGTACTTC
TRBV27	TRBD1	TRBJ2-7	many	CASSQGQGAYEQYF	TGTGCCAGCAGCCAGGGTCAGGGGGCCTACGAGCAGTACTTC
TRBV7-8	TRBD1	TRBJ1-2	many	CASSLGDDREYGYTF	TGTGCCAGCAGCTTAGGTGACGACAGGGAGTATGGCTACACCTTC
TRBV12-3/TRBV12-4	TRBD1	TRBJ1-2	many	CASSLTRQGTGNYGYTF	TGTGCCAGCAGTTTAACCCGACAGGGGACAGGGAACTATGGCTACACCTTC
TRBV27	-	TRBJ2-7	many	CASCAAGGLHHERYF	TGTGCCAGCTGCGCGGCCGGCGGACTCCATCACGAGCGGTACTTC
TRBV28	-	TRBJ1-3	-	CASSFNGNTIYF	TGTGCCAGCAGTTTTAATGGAAACACCATATATTTT
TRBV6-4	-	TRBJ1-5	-	CASSSGSWQPQHF	TGTGCCAGCAGTTCGGGGAGTTGGCAGCCCCAGCATTTT
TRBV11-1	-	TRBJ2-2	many	CASSPRGFLSNTGELFF	TGTGCCAGCAGCCCTCGCGGCTTCTTGTCGAACACCGGGGAGCTGTTTTTT